This TCR beta chain appears in the sequencing data of a study of CD8 T cells in ankylosing spondylitis. This clonotype was counted many times. Its antigen remains unidentified. Making the TCR beta libraries involved quantitative 5'-RACE with molecular barcodes. TCRdb re-analysed the 5' RACE reads in MiXCR, keeping a single row per CDR3 protein. The data show about 220,000 distinct CDR3 sequences, about 10% seen once. Points from the study as a whole: Disease-associated clones were reportedly significantly overrepresented in matched ankylosing spondylitis synovial fluid. With a CD8+ phenotype, disease-linked clones were relatively rare in peripheral blood. What appeared characteristic of ankylosing spondylitis blood was a TCR beta motif of 7 or 8 highly homologous variants.

The germline V gene has CDR1 DFQATT and CDR2 SNEGSKA (reference sequence). J lost 4 bases, V lost 6 bases, and 1 base had no gene match. The CDR3 runs to 14 residues. The chain has TRBV20-1 and TRBJ2-1; 15 bases line up with TRBD2. Sequences were obtained from blood, either unsorted or a sorted T cell fraction (not recorded which). The TCR was taken from a male donor with ankylosing spondylitis or in good health (not recorded which). DNA for the CDR3: TGCAGTGCAGGACTAGCGGGGGGGTACAATGAGCAGTTCTTC. It codes for CSAGLAGGYNEQFF.